Shown below are 32 T cell receptor beta chains from a single sample sequenced in a study of blood T cell repertoires in COVID-19. Repertoires were generated with immunoSEQ multiplex PCR, while TCRdb's copy carries only in-frame clones and drops some. This table has approximately 340,000 clones, roughly 86% appearing once. The sequenced sample was peripheral blood. These receptors all stem from a man aged 25 to 40 with COVID-19, enrolled during active disease.

This clone was picked up one time. The chain couples TRBV19 to TRBJ2-5; TRBD1 is a possible D gene (5 bases). The V end was cut by 10 bases, the J end by 3 bases, with 15 bases between. This CDR3 has 13 amino acids. Germline assignment: CDR1 LNHDA and CDR2 SQIVND (reference sequence). CDR3 sequence (DNA): TGTGCCACCAGCCGGACAACAGAAGAGACCCAGTACTTC. Its translation is CATSRTTEETQYF.

This chain links TRBV2 with TRBJ1-2, with 11 bases aligning to TRBD1. CDR3 length equals 14 residues. J was trimmed by 4 bases and V by 6 bases; bases with no gene match: 4. Per the germline V gene, CDR1 is SNHLY and CDR2 is FYNNEI. The CDR3 DNA sequence: TGTGCCAGCAGAGGACAGGGGGCAATCTATGGCTACACCTTC. This codes for CASRGQGAIYGYTF.

The CDR3 region has the DNA TGTGCCAGCAGTGGGGGGTCCTACGAGCAGTACTTC. Translation: CASSGGSYEQYF. This chain uses TRBV5-6 with TRBJ2-7, with D perhaps TRBD2 (6 bases). Germline CDR1 is SGHDT and CDR2 is YYEEEE. The CDR3 runs to 12 residues. V dropped 5 bases and J dropped 1 base, with 7 bases sitting between them.

CDR3 nucleotide sequence: TGCGCCAGCAGCTTAGAAGCGTACTCCTACAATGAGCAGTTCTTC. It codes for CASSLEAYSYNEQFF. The chain couples TRBV5-1 to TRBJ2-7; D is ambiguous. The assigned J gene may be wrong: the sequence end matches TRBJ2-1 better. CDR1 is SGHRS and CDR2 is YFSETQ in the germline V gene. The CDR3 extends over 15 amino acids.

The chain couples TRBV24-1 to TRBJ2-3, with 7 bases matching TRBD2. Trimming cost V 7 bases and J 7 bases; bases outside gene matches: 10. This CDR3 comprises 14 residues. CDR1 is KGHDR and CDR2 is SFDVKD in the germline V gene. CDR3 residues: CATSGGGIGNTQYF. The CDR3 nucleotides read TGTGCCACCAGCGGGGGAGGGATTGGGAATACGCAGTATTTT.

The rearrangement uses TRBV1 and TRBJ2-1; the table calls TRBD2, which could not be checked here. TRBV1 is a listed pseudogene. The CDR3 has 17 residues. CDR3 bases: TGCACCAGCAGCCCCCGACTAGCGGGATCCTCCTACAATGAGCAGTTCTTC. Translated, it gives CTSSPRLAGSSYNEQFF.

The chain recombines TRBV4-1 with TRBJ1-1; 8 nucleotides agree with TRBD1. The germline CDR1 and CDR2 sequences are MGHRA and YSYEKL. The CDR3 sequence is 14 residues long. After removal of 4 bases from V and 4 bases from J, the junction contained 5 bases not matched to a gene. CDR3 region: CASSRQGLGTEAFF. The CDR3 DNA is TGCGCCAGCAGCCGACAGGGGTTGGGCACTGAAGCTTTCTTT.

The V call is TRBV7-9, the J call TRBJ2-3; TRBD1 agrees at 7 bases. The CDR3 extends over 18 amino acids. The trim removed 5 bases at V and 1 base at J, leaving 15 bases unmatched. CDR1 is SEHNR, CDR2 FQNEAQ, per germline (reference sequence). The CDR3: CASSRLNPGGWGTDTQYF. CDR3 sequence (DNA): TGTGCCAGCAGCCGACTTAACCCAGGGGGATGGGGCACAGATACGCAGTATTTT.

This rearrangement joins TRBV21-1 to TRBJ2-2; the table assigns TRBD1, which was not confirmed against the DNA. TRBV21-1 is a pseudogene segment. The CDR3 loop spans 17 amino acids. The DNA of the CDR3 is TGTGCCAGCAGCAGAGCCGGGACAGGGGTTTGCACCGGGGAGCTGTTTTTT. It encodes CASSRAGTGVCTGELFF.

The CDR3 loop reads CASSEAGGRWETQYF. The CDR3 nucleotides read TGTGCCAGCAGTGAAGCGGGGGGGCGGTGGGAGACCCAGTACTTC. V and J are TRBV2 and TRBJ2-5; D is possibly TRBD2 (7 bases). Trimming removed 0 bases at V and 5 bases at J, with 13 bases between. Germline CDR1 SNHLY, CDR2 FYNNEI. CDR3 size: 15 residues.

The J gene is TRBJ2-7, the V gene TRBV11-2, with 7 bases fitting TRBD1. Germline lookup yields CDR1 SGHAT and CDR2 FQNNGV. The CDR3 is made up of 14 amino acids. The junction had 4 bases not matched to a gene; V was cut back by 1 base and J by 4 bases. The CDR3 region has the DNA TGTGCCAGCAGCTTAGCTGGCAGGGGGTACGAGCAGTACTTC. As protein: CASSLAGRGYEQYF.

This chain connects TRBV9 to TRBJ2-1, with 7 bases lining up with TRBD2. Germline-derived CDR1 and CDR2 are SGDLS and YYNGEE. V shed 4 bases, J shed 0 bases, and the junction held 7 bases outside the gene matches. This CDR3 region has 16 residues. The CDR3 sequence is CASSPRRGSSYNEQFF. The CDR3 DNA reads TGTGCCAGCAGCCCCCGTCGCGGGAGCTCCTACAATGAGCAGTTCTTC.

The gene calls are TRBV7-3 and TRBJ2-4, with TRBD1 as a possible D gene (5 bases). Deletions cut 0 bases from V and 2 bases from J, with 8 bases between. The CDR3 runs 15 residues. Germline V gives CDR1 SGHTA, CDR2 FQGTGA. CDR3 in amino acids: CASSLTSGSKNIQYF. The CDR3 DNA sequence: TGTGCCAGCAGCTTAACCTCAGGGTCCAAAAACATTCAGTACTTC. Full variable domain (remainder filled in from reference TRBV7-3 and TRBJ2-4): GAGVSQTPSNKVTEKGKYVELRCDPISGHTALYWYRQSLGQGPEFLIYFQGTGAADDSGLPNDRFFAVRPEGSVSTLKIQRTERGDSAVYLCASSLTSGSKNIQYFGAGTRLSVL.

CDR3 in DNA: TGTGCCAGCAGCTTAGTCGGGACTAGCGGTGTAGATACGCAGTATTTT. Translation: CASSLVGTSGVDTQYF. V is TRBV7-2 and J is TRBJ2-3; 11 bases fit TRBD2. The germline CDR1 and CDR2 sequences are SGHTA and FQGNSA. The length of the CDR3 is 16 residues. The V segment lost 1 base and the J segment 5 bases; nucleotides outside the gene matches: 5.

The rearrangement joins TRBV7-6 to TRBJ2-2; 8 positions agree with TRBD2. Trimming took 3 bases from V and 0 from J; bases not matched to a gene: 3. The CDR3 is 16 residues long. CDR1 is SGHVS and CDR2 is FNYEAQ in the germline V gene. CDR3 amino acids: CASSFPRGANTGELFF. CDR3 DNA: TGTGCCAGCAGCTTTCCGCGGGGGGCGAACACCGGGGAGCTGTTTTTT. Supplemented by reference TRBV7-6 and TRBJ2-2, the full variable domain reads GAGVSQSPRYKVTKRGQDVALRCDPISGHVSLYWYRQALGQGPEFLTYFNYEAQQDKSGLPNDRFSAERPEGSISTLTIQRTEQRDSAMYRCASSFPRGANTGELFFGEGSRLTVL.

The V and J genes are TRBV7-3 and TRBJ2-1, with 10 bases aligning to TRBD2. V shed 2 bases and J 6 bases; nucleotides not matched to a gene: 13. Germline CDR1 and CDR2: SGHTA and FQGTGA. The CDR3 spans 18 residues. CDR3 residues: CASSLPARLAGGPNEQFF. In nucleotides, the CDR3 is TGTGCCAGCAGCTTACCCGCCCGACTAGCGGGTGGACCCAATGAGCAGTTCTTC.

J is TRBJ2-2 and V is TRBV28; 7 bases line up with TRBD1. CDR1 MDHEN and CDR2 SYDVKM come from the germline V gene. The junction had 4 bases not matched to a gene; V was cut back by 3 bases and J by 3 bases. This CDR3 is 15 amino acids long. DNA for the CDR3: TGTGCCAGCAGTTTTGGGACAGAGTACACCGGGGAGCTGTTTTTT. This gives the protein CASSFGTEYTGELFF.

This chain connects TRBV3-1 (or the pseudogene TRBV3-2) to TRBJ1-2, with D tentatively TRBD1 (5 bases). The CDR3 is 16 amino acids. Germline lookup yields CDR1 LGHDT and CDR2 YNNKEL (reference sequence). Trimming shortened V by 0 bases and J by 6 bases, and 17 bases separated the two germline ends. The CDR3 region has the DNA TGTGCCAGCAGCCAAGATCTCCATTTAGGAGGGGATGGCTACACCTTC. This encodes CASSQDLHLGGDGYTF.

The rearrangement joins TRBV7-3 to TRBJ2-1, with 8 nucleotides matching TRBD2. The V and J ends lost 4 bases and 10 bases, in that order; junction bases with no gene match: 12. Germline-derived CDR1 and CDR2 are SGHTA and FQGTGA. The CDR3 covers 15 residues. Written as DNA, the CDR3 is TGTGCCAGCAGCTCCGGGACTAGAGGCTTCGGGGAGCAGTTCTTC. It codes for CASSSGTRGFGEQFF.

The genes are TRBV5-4 and TRBJ2-7; 10 bases fit TRBD1. Trimming at V came to 6 bases and at J to 1 base, leaving 7 bases not matched to a gene. The CDR3 runs to 15 residues. Germline assignment: CDR1 SGHNT and CDR2 YYREEE (reference sequence). CDR3 DNA sequence: TGTGCCAGCATCCTACGGACAGGGGGATCCTACGAGCAGTACTTC. It codes for CASILRTGGSYEQYF.

This rearrangement joins TRBV19 to TRBJ1-2; D gene uncertain. Trimming shortened V by 7 bases and J by 4 bases, and 10 bases separated the two germline ends. CDR3 length: 12 residues. Germline V gives CDR1 LNHDA, CDR2 SQIVND (reference sequence). The CDR3 bases are TGTGCCAGTACCGCGGCTACCTATGGCTACACCTTC. The encoded protein is CASTAATYGYTF.

This chain uses TRBV7-8 with TRBJ2-4; 9 positions match TRBD1. J lost 5 bases, V lost 5 bases, and 7 bases had no gene match. The CDR3 length is 15 residues. Germline V CDR1 and CDR2: SGHVS, FQNEAQ. CDR3 sequence (DNA): TGTGCCAGCAGCCCCCACCGGGACAGGGAAAACATTCAGTACTTC. This gives the protein CASSPHRDRENIQYF.

The V and J genes are TRBV7-8 and TRBJ2-3, with a possible D match to TRBD1 (5 bases). The CDR3 has 16 amino acids. Germline loops: CDR1 SGHVS, CDR2 FQNEAQ. Trimming stripped 6 bases from V and 0 bases from J, with 16 bases between. Written as DNA, the CDR3 is TGTGCCAGCAGAGTTACAGGTTCAACTAGCACAGATACGCAGTATTTT. Translated, it gives CASRVTGSTSTDTQYF.

This clone was detected a few times. The gene calls are TRBV6-5 and TRBJ1-2; unclear D gene. There are 15 residues in the CDR3. Germline lookup yields CDR1 MNHEY and CDR2 SVGAGI. With 5 bases removed from V and 0 bases from J, the gap between germline ends came to 13 bases. The CDR3 spells CASSPGMGSNYGYTF. The DNA for the CDR3 is TGTGCCAGCAGTCCGGGAATGGGCTCTAACTATGGCTACACCTTC.

This chain connects TRBV7-8 to TRBJ1-1, with D unclear. V was shortened by 2 bases and J by 3 bases, with 10 bases between the two germline ends. There are 14 residues in the CDR3. Germline CDR1 and CDR2: SGHVS and FQNEAQ. CDR3 DNA sequence: TGTGCCAGCAGCTTATACACCGGGGACACTGAAGCTTTCTTT. Translated: CASSLYTGDTEAFF. Filled out from reference TRBV7-8 and TRBJ1-1, the complete variable domain reads GAGVSQSPRYKVAKRGQDVALRCDPISGHVSLFWYQQALGQGPEFLTYFQNEAQLDKSGLPSDRFFAERPEGSVSTLKIQRTQQEDSAVYLCASSLYTGDTEAFFGQGTRLTVV.

This clone was picked up a small number of times. The V call is TRBV2, the J call TRBJ1-5, with 11 bases matching TRBD1. This CDR3 is 16 amino acids long. The junction had 10 bases not matched to a gene; V was cut back by 11 bases and J by 1 base. Looked up from germline, CDR1 is SNHLY and CDR2 is FYNNEI. The CDR3 nucleotides read TGTGCCTCAAAGGACAGGGGGCTCGTGAGCAATCAGCCCCAGCATTTT. This translates into CASKDRGLVSNQPQHF.

This chain joins TRBV4-3 and TRBJ2-2, with a possible D match to TRBD2 (5 bases). The CDR3 totals 15 residues. Trimming removed 1 base at V and 7 bases at J, with 13 bases between. CDR1 and CDR2 (germline): LGHNA, YSLEER. The CDR3 sequence is CASSQAEGLVGELFF. CDR3 in DNA: TGCGCCAGCAGCCAAGCCGAGGGTTTAGTCGGGGAGCTGTTTTTT.

V usage is TRBV24-1 and J usage is TRBJ2-3; 12 bases fit TRBD2. The CDR3 covers 17 residues. Trimming removed 2 bases from V and 4 bases from J; junction bases left unmatched: 6. From germline, CDR1 is KGHDR and CDR2 SFDVKD. CDR3 coding DNA: TGTGCCACCAGTGATTCGATACTAGCGGGAGGACCAGATACGCAGTATTTT. Translation gives CATSDSILAGGPDTQYF.

The chain joins TRBV7-2 to TRBJ2-5; the match to TRBD2 covers 8 bases. There are 16 residues in the CDR3. The ends lost 5 bases at V and 2 bases at J; junction bases unmatched: 10. The germline V gene encodes CDR1 SGHTA and CDR2 FQGNSA. As DNA, the CDR3 is TGTGCCAGCAGCGCTACACTAGCGGAGTTGCAAGAGACCCAGTACTTC. Residues: CASSATLAELQETQYF.

The J gene is TRBJ2-7, the V gene TRBV5-1, with D possibly TRBD2 on 6 matching bases. The CDR3 is 16 residues long. Germline assignment: CDR1 SGHRS and CDR2 YFSETQ. The germline V and J ends were trimmed by 4 bases and 2 bases, with 19 bases remaining between them. The CDR3 DNA follows: TGCGCCAGCAGCGCGGGAATCCGGGACGGTGCCTACGAGCAGTACTTC. It translates to CASSAGIRDGAYEQYF.

The V and J genes are TRBV24-1 and TRBJ2-1; TRBD2 agrees at 9 bases. With V trimmed by 3 bases and J by 15 bases, 5 bases remained unmatched. CDR1 and CDR2 from the germline V gene are KGHDR and SFDVKD. CDR3 length: 12 amino acids. CDR3 loop: CATSDPGLARFF. The CDR3 bases are TGTGCCACCAGTGATCCGGGACTAGCACGGTTCTTC.

V gene TRBV11-3 combines with J gene TRBJ2-7; TRBD1 matches at 7 bases. Germline lookup yields CDR1 SGHNT and CDR2 YENEEA. V was pared by 2 bases and J by 7 bases, with 5 bases of the junction left unmatched. There are 13 residues in the CDR3. In DNA, the CDR3 is TGTGCCAGCAGCTTAACAGGGGCGAGGGAGCAGTACTTC. Its protein product is CASSLTGAREQYF.